This T cell receptor (beta chain) was identified in a study of T cell responses to AZD1222 COVID-19 vaccine. Whole-study findings and limits: Spike-specific TCR repertoires showed rising breadth and depth after two AZD1222 doses. Spike-wide vaccine-associated CD4 TCRs dominated at 160-218 and 743-854.

Clones were sequenced by immunoSEQ multiplex PCR, and TCRdb holds only the in-frame ones, with some missing. The sample carries around 110,000 clones, about 91% recorded once. Regarding this clone: Its specificity is unknown.

CDR3 length equals 12 residues. V lost 6 bases to trimming and J lost 3 bases; unmatched junction nucleotides: 4. Germline loops: CDR1 SQVTM, CDR2 ANQGSEA. The J gene is TRBJ1-2, the V gene TRBV29-1, with TRBD1 matching over 7 bases. The sequencing used peripheral blood, collected 28 days after the second AZD1222 dose. This clonotype originated in an adult who received the AZD1222 COVID-19 vaccine. CDR3 sequence: CSVNDRDYGYTF. The CDR3 DNA reads as TGCAGCGTGAACGACAGGGACTATGGCTACACCTTC.